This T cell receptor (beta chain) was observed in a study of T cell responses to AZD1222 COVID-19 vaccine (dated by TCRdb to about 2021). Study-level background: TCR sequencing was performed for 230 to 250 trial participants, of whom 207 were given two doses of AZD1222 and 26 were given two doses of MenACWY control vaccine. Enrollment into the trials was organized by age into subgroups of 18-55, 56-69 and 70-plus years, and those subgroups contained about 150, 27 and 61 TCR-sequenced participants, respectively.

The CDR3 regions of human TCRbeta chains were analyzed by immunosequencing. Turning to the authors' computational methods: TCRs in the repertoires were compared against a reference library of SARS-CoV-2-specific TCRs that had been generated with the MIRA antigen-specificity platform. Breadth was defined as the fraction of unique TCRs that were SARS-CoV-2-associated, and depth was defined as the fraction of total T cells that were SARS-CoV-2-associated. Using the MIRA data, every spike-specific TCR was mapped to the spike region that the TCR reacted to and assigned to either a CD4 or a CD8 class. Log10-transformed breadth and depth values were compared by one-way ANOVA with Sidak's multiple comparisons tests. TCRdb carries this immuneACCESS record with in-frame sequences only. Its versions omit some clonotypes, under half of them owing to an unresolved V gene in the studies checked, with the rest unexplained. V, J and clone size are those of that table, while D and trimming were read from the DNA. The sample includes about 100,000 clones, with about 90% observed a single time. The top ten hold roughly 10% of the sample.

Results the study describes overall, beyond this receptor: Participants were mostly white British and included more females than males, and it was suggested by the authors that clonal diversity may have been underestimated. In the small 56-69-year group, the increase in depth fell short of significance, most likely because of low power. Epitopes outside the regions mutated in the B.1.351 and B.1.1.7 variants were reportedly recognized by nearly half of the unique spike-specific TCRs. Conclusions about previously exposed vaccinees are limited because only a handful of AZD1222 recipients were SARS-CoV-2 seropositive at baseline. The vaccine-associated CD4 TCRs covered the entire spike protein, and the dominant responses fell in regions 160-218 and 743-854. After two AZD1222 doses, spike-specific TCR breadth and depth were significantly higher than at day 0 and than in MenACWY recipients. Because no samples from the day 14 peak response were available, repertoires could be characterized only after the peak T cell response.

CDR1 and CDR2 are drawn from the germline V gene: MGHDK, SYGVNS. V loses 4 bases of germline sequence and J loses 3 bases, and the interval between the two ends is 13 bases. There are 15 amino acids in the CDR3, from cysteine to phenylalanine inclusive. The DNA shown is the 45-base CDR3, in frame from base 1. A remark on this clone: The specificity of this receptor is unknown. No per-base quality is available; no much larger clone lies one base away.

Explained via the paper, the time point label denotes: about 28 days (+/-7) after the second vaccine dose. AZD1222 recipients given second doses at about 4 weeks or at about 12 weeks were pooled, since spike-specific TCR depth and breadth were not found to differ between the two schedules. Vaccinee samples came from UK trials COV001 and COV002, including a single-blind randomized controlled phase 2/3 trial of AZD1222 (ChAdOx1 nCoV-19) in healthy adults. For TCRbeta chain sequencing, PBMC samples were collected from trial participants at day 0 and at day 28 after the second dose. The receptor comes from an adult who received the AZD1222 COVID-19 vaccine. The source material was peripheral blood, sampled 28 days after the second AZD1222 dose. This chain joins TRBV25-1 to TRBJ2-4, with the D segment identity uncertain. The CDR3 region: CASSVGPSGKNIQYF. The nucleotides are TGTGCCAGCAGTGTAGGGCCCTCGGGCAAAAACATTCAGTACTTC.